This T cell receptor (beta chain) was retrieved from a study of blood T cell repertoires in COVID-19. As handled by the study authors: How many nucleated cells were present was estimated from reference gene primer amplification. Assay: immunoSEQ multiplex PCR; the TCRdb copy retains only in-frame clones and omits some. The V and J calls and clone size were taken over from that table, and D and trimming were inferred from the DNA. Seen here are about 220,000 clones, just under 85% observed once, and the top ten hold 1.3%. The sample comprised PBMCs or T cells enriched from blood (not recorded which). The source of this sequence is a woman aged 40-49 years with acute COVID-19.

The CDR3 coding sequence is TGTGCCAGCAGCGGGACAGGGACCCGTAATCGGCGCAATGAGCAGTTCTTC. Translated, it gives CASSGTGTRNRRNEQFF. The V call is TRBV28, the J call TRBJ2-1; 9 bases match TRBD1. J gave up 6 bases and V 6 bases, and 15 bases lay outside the gene matches. The CDR3 spans 17 residues. CDR1 is MDHEN and CDR2 is SYDVKM in the germline V gene.